Listed below are T cell receptor beta chains from one sample, sequenced in a study of regulatory T cells in long-lasting Graves disease. Each CDR3 protein is one row after TCRdb ran MiXCR on the multiplex PCR reads. The data show 350,000 to 450,000 distinct CDR3 sequences, approximately 15% seen once. These same records also appear under a second study, on T cells in Graves' hyperthyroidism and ophthalmopathy.

Sequenced here: peripheral blood mononuclear cells (PBMCs), sampled at new diagnosis, from a patient treated with antithyroid drugs. The receptors derive from a middle-aged man with Graves disease. The CDR3 runs from the conserved cysteine through the conserved F or W. D genes are given only for firm matches. A clone size is listed for some rows: how often the clone was seen (once, few, many), or a class if it is expanded.

CDR3aa,CDR3nt,d_gene,v_gene,j_gene,abundance
CASGRNSQETQYF,TGTGCCAGCGGTAGAAACAGTCAAGAGACCCAGTACTTC,NA,TRBV12-3/TRBV12-4,TRBJ2-5,many
CASRLGWGYTF,TGTGCCAGTCGGCTAGGCTGGGGCTACACCTTC,NA,TRBV28,TRBJ1-2,many
CASSFTPPMRQETQYF,TGTGCCAGCAGCTTTACCCCCCCCATGAGGCAAGAGACCCAGTACTTC,NA,TRBV11-2,TRBJ2-5,many
CASSFVGSRRTYEQYF,TGTGCCAGCAGTTTTGTGGGGTCAAGGCGAACCTACGAGCAGTACTTC,NA,TRBV28,TRBJ2-7,many
CATTGGSANTRELFF,TGTGCCACTACAGGGGGGTCCGCAAACACCAGGGAGCTGTTTTTT,TRBD1,TRBV19,TRBJ2-2,NA
CASSLGGARDGYTF,TGCGCCAGCAGCTTGGGGGGCGCACGGGATGGCTACACCTTC,NA,TRBV5-1,TRBJ1-2,many
CSVEGQPTPTQETQYF,TGCAGCGTTGAAGGACAGCCGACCCCGACCCAAGAGACCCAGTACTTC,NA,TRBV29-1,TRBJ2-5,NA
CASSPGTGYTEAFF,TGTGCCAGCAGTCCGGGGACAGGGTACACTGAAGCTTTCTTT,TRBD1,TRBV28,TRBJ1-1,many
CASSEWGGRSQTYTEAFF,TGTGCCAGCAGTGAATGGGGAGGGAGGTCCCAGACTTACACTGAAGCTTTCTTT,NA,TRBV25-1,TRBJ1-1,many
CASRAPRQGTAGYTF,TGTGCCAGCAGGGCACCTCGACAGGGGACGGCAGGCTACACCTTC,TRBD1,TRBV6-1,TRBJ1-2,NA
CASSVREANYGYTF,TGTGCCAGCAGTGTAAGGGAGGCTAACTATGGCTACACCTTC,NA,TRBV6-1,TRBJ1-2,NA
CSARDSVQATNEKLFF,TGCAGTGCTAGAGATTCGGTACAAGCAACTAATGAAAAACTGTTTTTT,NA,TRBV20-1,TRBJ1-4,many
CASIQQGRGNVLTF,TGTGCCAGCATACAACAGGGAAGGGGCAACGTCCTGACTTTC,NA,TRBV28,TRBJ2-6,many